The entry that follows covers one TCR beta chain sequence. What it binds is unknown. Libraries were prepared by immunoSEQ multiplex PCR; TCRdb keeps only in-frame clonotypes and omits some of them. The sample lists some 37,000 clones, 82% seen once, with 1.8% in the top ten. The CDR3 consists of 14 residues. J lost 5 bases, V lost 3 bases, and 4 bases had no gene match. Germline V gives CDR1 LNHNV, CDR2 YYDKDF (reference sequence). The data were taken from a study of OX40 agonist ivuxolimab in advanced cancers. About the research overall: The patients received ivuxolimab by intravenous route every 2 weeks at 0.01 to 10 mg/kg. Two patients with cutaneous melanoma and one with hepatocellular carcinoma, three in total, showed partial responses.

The study, taken as a whole, reports: At 0.1 to 3.0 mg/kg, clonal expansion of CD4+ and CD8+ blood T cells had occurred by week 6. Relative to CD4+ cells, CD8+ T cells on average had more expanded clones.

The source material was CD4+ or CD8+ T cells sorted from blood, sampled in a trial of the OX40 agonist ivuxolimab. This TCR was recovered from an adult with an advanced solid tumor such as melanoma, head and neck, liver or kidney cancer. The chain carries TRBV15 and TRBJ2-5; 9 bases match TRBD2. For the CDR3, the DNA is TGTGCCACCAGCAGCGGACTAGCGTGGGAGACCCAGTACTTC. It yields the protein CATSSGLAWETQYF.